The clone carrying this TCR beta chain was detected a few times. The antigen remains undetermined. V shed 0 bases, J shed 6 bases, and the junction held 18 bases outside the gene matches. The CDR3 extends over 18 amino acids. Germline V lookup: CDR1 DFQATT, CDR2 SNEGSKA (reference sequence). Sample-barcoded 5' priming and a J-beta primer mix drove a second PCR of roughly 6 to 12 cycles. TCRdb re-analysed the 5' RACE reads in MiXCR, keeping a single row per CDR3 protein. The top ten hold 7.7% of the sample, which has 1.5 million to 2 million distinct CDR3 sequences, roughly 28% seen once. This record comes from a study of blood T cells in healthy people across ages. Study findings and constraints: The study regarded diversity estimates from one million T cells as underestimates. The study found more naive CD4+ cells and higher diversity in long-lived than aged donors.

The chain links TRBV20-1 to TRBJ2-7; 9 bases line up with TRBD2. Sequencing was carried out using blood. The receptor was derived from a woman under 40 in good health. The CDR3 DNA reads TGCAGTGCTAGAGACTCAATTCGGGCGGGGGGGATCCCCTGCGAGCAGTACTTC. It translates to CSARDSIRAGGIPCEQYF.